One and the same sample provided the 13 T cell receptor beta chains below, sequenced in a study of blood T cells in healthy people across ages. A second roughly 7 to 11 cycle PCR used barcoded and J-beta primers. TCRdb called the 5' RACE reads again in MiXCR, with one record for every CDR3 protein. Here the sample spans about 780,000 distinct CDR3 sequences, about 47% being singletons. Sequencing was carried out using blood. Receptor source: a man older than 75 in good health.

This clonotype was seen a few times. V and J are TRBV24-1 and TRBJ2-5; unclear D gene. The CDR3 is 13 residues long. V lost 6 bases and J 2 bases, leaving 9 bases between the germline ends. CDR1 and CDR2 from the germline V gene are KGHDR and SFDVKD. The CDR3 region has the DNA TGTGCCACCAGTTCTCTAGGGCAAGAGACCCAGTACTTC. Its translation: CATSSLGQETQYF.

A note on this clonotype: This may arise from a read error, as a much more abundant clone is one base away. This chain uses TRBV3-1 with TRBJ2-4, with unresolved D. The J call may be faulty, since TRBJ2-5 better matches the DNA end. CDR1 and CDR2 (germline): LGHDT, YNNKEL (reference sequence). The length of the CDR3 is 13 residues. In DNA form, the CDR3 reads TGTGCCAGCAGCCAAGATGCTGGGGAGACCCAGTACTTC. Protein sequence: CASSQDAGETQYF.

The CDR3 region has the DNA TGTGCCAGCAGTTGGACAGGGTTTAGCAATCAGCCCCAGCATTTT. It translates to CASSWTGFSNQPQHF. This chain uses TRBV12-3 or TRBV12-4 with TRBJ1-5; 8 bases are shared with TRBD1. With 4 bases clipped from V and 0 bases from J, the junction kept 2 bases outside the gene matches. The CDR3 is 15 residues long.

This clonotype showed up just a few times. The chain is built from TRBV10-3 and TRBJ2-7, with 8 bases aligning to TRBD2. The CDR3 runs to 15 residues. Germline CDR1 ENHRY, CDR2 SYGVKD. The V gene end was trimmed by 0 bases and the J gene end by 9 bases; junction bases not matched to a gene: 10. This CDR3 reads CAISESGLAGPLQYF. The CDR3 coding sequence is TGTGCCATCAGTGAGTCTGGGCTAGCGGGCCCTCTGCAGTACTTC.

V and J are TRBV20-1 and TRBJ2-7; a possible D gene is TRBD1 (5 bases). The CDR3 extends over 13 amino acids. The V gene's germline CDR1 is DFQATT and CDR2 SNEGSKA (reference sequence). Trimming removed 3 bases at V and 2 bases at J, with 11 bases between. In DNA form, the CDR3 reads TGCAGTGCTAGTCTACCAGGGACCTACGAGCAGTACTTC. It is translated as CSASLPGTYEQYF.

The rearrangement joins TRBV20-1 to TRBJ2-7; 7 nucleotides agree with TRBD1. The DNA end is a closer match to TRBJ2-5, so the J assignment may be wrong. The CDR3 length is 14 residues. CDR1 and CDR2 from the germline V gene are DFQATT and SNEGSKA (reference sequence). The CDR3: CSATRQGRLETQYF. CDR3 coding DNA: TGCAGTGCTACAAGACAGGGCCGTTTAGAGACCCAGTACTTC.

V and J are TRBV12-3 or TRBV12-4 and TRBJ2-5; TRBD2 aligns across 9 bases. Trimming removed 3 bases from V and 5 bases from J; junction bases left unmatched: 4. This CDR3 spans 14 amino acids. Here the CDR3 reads CASSLRLADETQYF. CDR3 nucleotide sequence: TGTGCCAGCAGTTTGAGACTAGCGGACGAGACCCAGTACTTC.

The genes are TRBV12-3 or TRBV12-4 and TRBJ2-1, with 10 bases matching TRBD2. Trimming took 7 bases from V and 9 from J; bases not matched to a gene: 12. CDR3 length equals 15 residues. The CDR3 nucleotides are TGTGCCAGCAAGGCCGGGACTAGCGAAAGGAGTGAGCAGTTCTTC. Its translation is CASKAGTSERSEQFF.

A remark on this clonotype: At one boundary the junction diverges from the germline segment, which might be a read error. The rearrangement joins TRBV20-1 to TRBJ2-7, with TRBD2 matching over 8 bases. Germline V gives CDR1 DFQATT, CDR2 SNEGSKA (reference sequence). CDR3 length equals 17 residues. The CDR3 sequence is CSARDPSASGRKETQCF. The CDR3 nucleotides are TGCAGTGCTAGAGATCCCTCTGCTAGCGGGCGTAAAGAGACCCAGTGCTTC.

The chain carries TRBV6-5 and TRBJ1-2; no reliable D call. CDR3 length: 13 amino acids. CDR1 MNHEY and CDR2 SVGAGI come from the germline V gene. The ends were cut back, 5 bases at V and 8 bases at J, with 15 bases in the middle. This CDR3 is CASSLDSKKGYTF. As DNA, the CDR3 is TGTGCCAGCAGTCTGGACTCAAAAAAGGGCTACACCTTC.

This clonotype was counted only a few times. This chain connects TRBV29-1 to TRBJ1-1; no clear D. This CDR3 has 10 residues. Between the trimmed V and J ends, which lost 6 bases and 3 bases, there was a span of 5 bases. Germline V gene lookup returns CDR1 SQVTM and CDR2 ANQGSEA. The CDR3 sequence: CSVLHTEAFF. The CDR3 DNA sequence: TGCAGCGTGCTTCACACTGAAGCTTTCTTT.

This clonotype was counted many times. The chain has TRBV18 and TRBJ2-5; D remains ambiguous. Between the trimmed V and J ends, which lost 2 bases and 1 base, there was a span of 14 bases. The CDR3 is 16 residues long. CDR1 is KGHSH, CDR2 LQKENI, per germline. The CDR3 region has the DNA TGTGCCAGCTCACCAGTGGGCGGTACCCTCCAAGAGACCCAGTACTTC. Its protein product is CASSPVGGTLQETQYF.

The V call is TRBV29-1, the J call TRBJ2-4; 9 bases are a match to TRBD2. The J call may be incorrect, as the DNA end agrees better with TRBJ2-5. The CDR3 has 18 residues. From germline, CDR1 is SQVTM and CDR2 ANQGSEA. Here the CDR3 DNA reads TGCAGCGTTGACTCCTCCATGCTAGCGGGGACCCTCCAAGAGACCCAGTACTTC. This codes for CSVDSSMLAGTLQETQYF.